Presented here are 14 T cell receptor beta chains from one specimen sequenced in a study of control samples from healthy donors and cancer patients. Libraries were prepared by immunoSEQ multiplex PCR; TCRdb keeps only in-frame clonotypes and omits some of them. The table includes 150,000 to 200,000 clones, 91% detected once. Sample: blood. The origin of the receptors is a woman in her 30s in good health.

This chain links TRBV15 with TRBJ2-4, with unresolved D. The germline V gene has CDR1 LNHNV and CDR2 YYDKDF (reference sequence). Trimming took 3 bases from V and 5 from J, leaving 5 bases between them. The CDR3 has 12 residues. CDR3 bases: TGTGCCACCAGCAGGCGCCAAAACATTCAGTACTTC. It translates to CATSRRQNIQYF.

The rearrangement uses TRBV6-2 or TRBV6-3 and TRBJ2-7; 7 positions agree with TRBD2. The CDR3 contains 15 residues. V was pared by 4 bases and J by 5 bases, with 11 bases of the junction left unmatched. Germline V gene data show CDR1 as MNHEY and CDR2 as SVGEGT. The CDR3 DNA reads as TGTGCCAGCAGTTCCGGACTAGTAAGTATCAACGAGCAGTACTTC. Its translation: CASSSGLVSINEQYF.

In regard to this clone: At the DNA level, this CDR3 is encoded by other sequences in the same sample as well. This chain uses TRBV5-1 with TRBJ1-1; the D gene is possibly TRBD1 (5 bases). V lost 1 base and J 0 bases, leaving 7 bases between the germline ends. Germline assignment: CDR1 SGHRS and CDR2 YFSETQ. This CDR3 is 14 amino acids long. The CDR3 reads CASSLTGLNTEAFF. The CDR3 DNA reads as TGCGCCAGCAGCTTGACAGGTTTGAACACTGAAGCTTTCTTT.

This rearrangement joins TRBV4-3 to TRBJ2-1, with unresolved D. The CDR3 has 12 residues. Germline CDR1 LGHNA, CDR2 YSLEER. V dropped 3 bases and J dropped 7 bases, with 7 bases sitting between them. For the CDR3, the DNA is TGCGCCAGCAGCCAGGGGTGGAATGAGCAGTTCTTC. Its translation: CASSQGWNEQFF.

The V and J genes are TRBV20-1 and TRBJ2-5; no definite D call. The CDR3 spans 10 residues. Trimming shortened V by 3 bases and J by 5 bases, and 4 bases separated the two germline ends. Germline V gives CDR1 DFQATT, CDR2 SNEGSKA (reference sequence). The CDR3 nucleotides read TGCAGTGCTAGGACCGAGACCCAGTACTTC. As protein: CSARTETQYF.

The chain carries TRBV12-5 and TRBJ2-2, with D tentatively TRBD2 (5 bases). Germline CDR1 is LGHNT and CDR2 is FRNRAP. Trimming took off 0 bases at V and 3 bases at J, with 14 bases between the two ends. The CDR3 loop spans 17 amino acids. For the CDR3, the DNA is TGTGCTAGTGGTTTGGTATTGACCGGGATCGACACCGGGGAGCTGTTTTTT. It specifies CASGLVLTGIDTGELFF.

This clone was observed a few times. The V and J genes are TRBV6-2 or TRBV6-3 and TRBJ2-7; TRBD1 aligns across 10 bases. The germline V gene encodes CDR1 MNHEY and CDR2 SVGEGT. The CDR3 is 16 amino acids. The trim removed 7 bases at V and 4 bases at J, leaving 13 bases unmatched. CDR3 DNA sequence: TGTGCCAGCACCCCCGTCGTCGGACAGGGGGAATACGAGCAGTACTTC. It translates to CASTPVVGQGEYEQYF.

The chain links TRBV6-2 or TRBV6-3 to TRBJ2-3; possible D gene TRBD2, 5 bases. The CDR3 covers 15 residues. From germline, CDR1 is MNHEY and CDR2 SVGEGT. V was trimmed by 2 bases and J by 4 bases, leaving 13 bases between them. The CDR3 sequence: CASSYKNDGADTQYF. The CDR3 DNA reads TGTGCCAGCAGTTACAAAAACGACGGGGCAGATACGCAGTATTTT.

This chain connects TRBV13 to TRBJ2-7; D possibly corresponds to TRBD1 (6 bases). V was trimmed by 1 base and J by 0 bases, leaving 13 bases between them. The CDR3 spans 16 residues. Germline loops: CDR1 PRHDT, CDR2 FYEKMQ (reference sequence). The CDR3 here is CASSLAGAETSYEQYF. Here the CDR3 DNA reads TGTGCCAGCAGCTTAGCAGGGGCGGAAACCTCCTACGAGCAGTACTTC.

The rearrangement joins TRBV18 to TRBJ2-1; TRBD2 matches 7 bases. V trimming: 3 bases; J trimming: 5 bases; junction bases outside the gene matches: 4. This CDR3 region has 14 residues. From germline, CDR1 is KGHSH and CDR2 LQKENI. The CDR3 DNA reads as TGTGCCAGCTCACCGGAGCGGGGCCACAATGAGCAGTTCTTC. This translates into CASSPERGHNEQFF.

The CDR3 reads CASSSTGAETQYF. The CDR3 nucleotides read TGCGCCAGCAGCTCCACAGGGGCGGAGACCCAGTACTTC. V is TRBV5-1 and J is TRBJ2-5; 7 nucleotides align to TRBD1. The CDR3 consists of 13 residues. Germline values: CDR1 SGHRS, CDR2 YFSETQ. The ends lost 3 bases at V and 5 bases at J; junction bases unmatched: 4.

The rearrangement joins TRBV15 to TRBJ2-7, with D unclear. CDR1 and CDR2 (germline): LNHNV, YYDKDF (reference sequence). Deletions cut 0 bases from V and 0 bases from J, with 9 bases between. The CDR3 is 15 amino acids. The CDR3 DNA reads TGTGCCACCAGCAGAGATTTGTCTTCCTCCTACGAGCAGTACTTC. The encoded protein is CATSRDLSSSYEQYF.

J is TRBJ1-1 and V is TRBV7-2, with D unresolved. Deletions cut 0 bases from V and 7 bases from J, with 6 bases between. The V gene's germline CDR1 is SGHTA and CDR2 FQGNSA. The CDR3 loop spans 12 amino acids. In DNA form, the CDR3 reads TGTGCCAGCAGCTTAGCTTCCATTGAAGCTTTCTTT. Protein sequence: CASSLASIEAFF.

A single count supports this clone. The gene calls are TRBV18 and TRBJ2-5; 9 bases are a match to TRBD1. Trimming cost V 2 bases and J 2 bases; bases outside gene matches: 12. CDR1 is KGHSH and CDR2 is LQKENI in the germline V gene. This CDR3 comprises 18 residues. The DNA for the CDR3 is TGTGCCAGCTCACCAGGGACAGGGTCTAGAGTGAGACAAGAGACCCAGTACTTC. Amino acid sequence: CASSPGTGSRVRQETQYF.